This T cell receptor (beta chain) is from a study of PD-1 blockade in classical Hodgkin lymphoma. Relapse was seen in all patients after autologous stem cell transplantation, and brentuximab vedotin exposure was variable. The germline V gene has CDR1 SGHRS and CDR2 YFSETQ. This CDR3 comprises 14 residues. The V end lost 0 bases, the J end lost 5 bases, and 9 bases lay between the germline ends. Some clones are missing from TCRdb's copy, which holds only in-frame ones; the method was immunoSEQ multiplex PCR. The sample contains 75,000 to 100,000 clones, about four fifths of which appear only once. This receptor was identified in a human donor with classical Hodgkin lymphoma. The V and J genes are TRBV5-1 and TRBJ2-1; D unclear. Sequencing was performed on peripheral blood mononuclear cells (PBMCs), taken before the second cycle of nivolumab. CDR3 protein: CASSLDGGNNEQFF. The CDR3 DNA reads as TGCGCCAGCAGCTTGGATGGCGGTAACAATGAGCAGTTCTTC.